This T cell receptor beta chain was captured by sequencing in a study of OX40 agonist ivuxolimab in advanced cancers. Profiled with immunoSEQ multiplex PCR; TCRdb holds only in-frame clones, not every one. In the table there are 72,000 or so clones, around 87% of which are singletons. Sequenced here: CD4+ or CD8+ T cells sorted from blood, sampled in a trial of the OX40 agonist ivuxolimab. The sequence was obtained from an adult with an advanced solid tumor such as melanoma, head and neck, liver or kidney cancer.

CDR3 loop: CASSRGRLAGEDADTQYF. The CDR3 DNA is TGTGCCAGCAGTCGCGGAAGACTAGCGGGAGAGGACGCGGATACGCAGTATTTT. The chain has TRBV4-2 and TRBJ2-3, with TRBD2 matching over 12 bases. CDR3 size: 18 residues. J gave up 6 bases and V 6 bases, and 16 bases lay outside the gene matches. Germline V gene lookup returns CDR1 LGHNA and CDR2 YNFKEQ.